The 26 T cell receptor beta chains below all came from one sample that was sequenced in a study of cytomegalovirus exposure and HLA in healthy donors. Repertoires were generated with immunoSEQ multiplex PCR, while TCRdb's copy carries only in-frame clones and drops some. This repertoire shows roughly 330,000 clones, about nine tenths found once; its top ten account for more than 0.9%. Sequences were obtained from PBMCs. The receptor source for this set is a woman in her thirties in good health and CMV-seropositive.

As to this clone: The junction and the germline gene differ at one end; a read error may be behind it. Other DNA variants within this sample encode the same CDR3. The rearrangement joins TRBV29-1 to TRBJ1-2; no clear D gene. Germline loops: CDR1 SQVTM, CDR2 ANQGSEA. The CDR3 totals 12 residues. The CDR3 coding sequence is TGTAGCGTTGAAGCAGCTAACTATGGCTACACCTTC. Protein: CSVEAANYGYTF. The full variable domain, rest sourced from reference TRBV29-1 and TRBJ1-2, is SAVISQKPSRDICQRGTSLTIQCQVDSQVTMMFWYRQQPGQSLTLIATANQGSEATYESGFVIDKFPISRPNLTFSTLTVSNMSPEDSSIYLCSVEAANYGYTFGSGTRLTVV.

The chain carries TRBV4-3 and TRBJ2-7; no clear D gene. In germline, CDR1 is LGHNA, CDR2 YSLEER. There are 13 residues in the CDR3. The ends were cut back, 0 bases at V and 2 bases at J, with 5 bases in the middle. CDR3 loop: CASSQDGPYEQYF. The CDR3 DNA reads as TGCGCCAGCAGCCAAGATGGGCCCTACGAGCAGTACTTC.

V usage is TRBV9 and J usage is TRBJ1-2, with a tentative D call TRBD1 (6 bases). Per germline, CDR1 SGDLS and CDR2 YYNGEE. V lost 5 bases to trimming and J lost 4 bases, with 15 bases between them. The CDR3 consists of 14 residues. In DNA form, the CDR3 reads TGTGCCAGCAGACCCTTAACAGGGTCCTATGGCTACACCTTC. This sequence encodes CASRPLTGSYGYTF. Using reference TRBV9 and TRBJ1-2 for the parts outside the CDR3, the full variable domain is DSGVTQTPKHLITATGQRVTLRCSPRSGDLSVYWYQQSLDQGLQFLIQYYNGEERAKGNILERFSAQQFPDLHSELNLSSLELGDSALYFCASRPLTGSYGYTFGSGTRLTVV.

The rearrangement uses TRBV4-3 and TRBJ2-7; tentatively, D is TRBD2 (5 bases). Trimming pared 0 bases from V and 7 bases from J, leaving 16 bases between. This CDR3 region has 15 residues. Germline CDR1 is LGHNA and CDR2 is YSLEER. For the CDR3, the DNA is TGCGCCAGCAGCCAAGATGTCTGGACTGCCTTAGAGCAGTACTTC. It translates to CASSQDVWTALEQYF.

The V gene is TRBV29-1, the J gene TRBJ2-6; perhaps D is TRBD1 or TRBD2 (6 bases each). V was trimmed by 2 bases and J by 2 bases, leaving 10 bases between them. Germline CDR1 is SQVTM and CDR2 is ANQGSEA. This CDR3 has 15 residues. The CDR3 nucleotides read TGCAGCGTTGAAAAGGGGGGACCTGGGGCCAACGTCCTGACTTTC. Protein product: CSVEKGGPGANVLTF. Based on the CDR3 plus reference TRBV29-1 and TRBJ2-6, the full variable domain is SAVISQKPSRDICQRGTSLTIQCQVDSQVTMMFWYRQQPGQSLTLIATANQGSEATYESGFVIDKFPISRPNLTFSTLTVSNMSPEDSSIYLCSVEKGGPGANVLTFGAGSRLTVL.

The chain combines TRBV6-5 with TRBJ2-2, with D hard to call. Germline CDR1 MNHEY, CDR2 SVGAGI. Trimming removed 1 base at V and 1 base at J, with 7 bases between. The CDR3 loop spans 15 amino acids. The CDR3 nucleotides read TGTGCCAGCAGTTACTTCCCCAAGAACACCGGGGAGCTGTTTTTT. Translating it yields CASSYFPKNTGELFF.

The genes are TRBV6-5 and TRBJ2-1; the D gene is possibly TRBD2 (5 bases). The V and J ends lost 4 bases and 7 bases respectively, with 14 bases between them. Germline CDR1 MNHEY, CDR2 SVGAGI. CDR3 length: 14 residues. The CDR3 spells CASSLGFGGNEQFF. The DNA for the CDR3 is TGTGCCAGCAGTTTGGGTTTTGGAGGTAATGAGCAGTTCTTC.

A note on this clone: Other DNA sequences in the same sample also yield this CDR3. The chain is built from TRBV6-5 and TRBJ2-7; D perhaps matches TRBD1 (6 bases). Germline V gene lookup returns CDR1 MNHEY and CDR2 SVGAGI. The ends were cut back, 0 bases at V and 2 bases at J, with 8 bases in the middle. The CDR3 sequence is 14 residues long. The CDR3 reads CASSYSGTTYEQYF. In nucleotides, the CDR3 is TGTGCCAGCAGTTACTCTGGGACAACCTACGAGCAGTACTTC.

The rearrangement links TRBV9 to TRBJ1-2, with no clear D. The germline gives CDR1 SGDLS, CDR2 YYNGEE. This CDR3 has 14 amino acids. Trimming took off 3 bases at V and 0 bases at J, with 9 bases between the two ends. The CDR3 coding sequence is TGTGCCAGCAGCGGGACCCCCGCTAACTATGGCTACACCTTC. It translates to CASSGTPANYGYTF.

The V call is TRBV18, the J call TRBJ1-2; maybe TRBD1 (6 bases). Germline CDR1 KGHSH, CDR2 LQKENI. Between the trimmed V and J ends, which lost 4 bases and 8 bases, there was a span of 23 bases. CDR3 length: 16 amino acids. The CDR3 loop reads CASSLGQTELKGGYTF. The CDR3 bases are TGTGCCAGCTCACTCGGACAGACCGAGCTCAAGGGGGGCTACACCTTC.

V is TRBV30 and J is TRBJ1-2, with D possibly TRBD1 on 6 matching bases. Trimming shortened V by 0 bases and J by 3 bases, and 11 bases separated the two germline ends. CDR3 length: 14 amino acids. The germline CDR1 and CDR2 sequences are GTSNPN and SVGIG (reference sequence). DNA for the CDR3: TGTGCCTGGAGTGTATCCGGGGGCCACTATGGCTACACCTTC. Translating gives CAWSVSGGHYGYTF.

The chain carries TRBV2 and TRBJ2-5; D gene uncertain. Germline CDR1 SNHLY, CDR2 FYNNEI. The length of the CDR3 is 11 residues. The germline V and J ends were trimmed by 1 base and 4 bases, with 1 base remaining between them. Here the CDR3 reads CASSEVETQYF. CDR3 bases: TGTGCCAGCAGTGAAGTAGAGACCCAGTACTTC.

The CDR3 loop reads CASSPDSLPYNEQFF. The CDR3 region has the DNA TGTGCCAGCAGCCCGGACAGTCTTCCCTACAATGAGCAGTTCTTC. The chain recombines TRBV7-9 with TRBJ2-1; a weak D match, TRBD1 (6 bases). V lost 5 bases, J lost 2 bases, and 13 bases lay in between. The CDR3 length is 15 residues. CDR1 is SEHNR, CDR2 FQNEAQ, per germline (reference sequence).

Written as DNA, the CDR3 is TGTGCCAGCAGTTTGGGCGGGAGGCACAATGAGCAGTTCTTC. Protein sequence: CASSLGGRHNEQFF. The chain joins TRBV27 to TRBJ2-1; 8 bases are a match to TRBD2. The CDR3 covers 14 residues. Germline assignment: CDR1 MNHEY and CDR2 SMNVEV (reference sequence). Trimming at V came to 3 bases and at J to 5 bases, leaving 3 bases not matched to a gene.

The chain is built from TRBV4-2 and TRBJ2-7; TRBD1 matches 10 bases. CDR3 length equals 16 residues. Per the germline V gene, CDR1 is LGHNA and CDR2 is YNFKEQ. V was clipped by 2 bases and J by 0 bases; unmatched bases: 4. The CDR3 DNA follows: TGTGCCAGCAGCCAACGGGACAGGGGTCCCTCCTACGAGCAGTACTTC. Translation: CASSQRDRGPSYEQYF.

CDR3 nucleotides: TGTGCCAGCAGCTTAGGTAGTACAGATACGCAGTATTTT. This encodes CASSLGSTDTQYF. The V and J genes are TRBV13 and TRBJ2-3; D is undetermined. CDR1 is PRHDT, CDR2 FYEKMQ, per germline (reference sequence). The CDR3 is 13 residues long. Trimming removed 0 bases from V and 3 bases from J, with 4 bases in between.

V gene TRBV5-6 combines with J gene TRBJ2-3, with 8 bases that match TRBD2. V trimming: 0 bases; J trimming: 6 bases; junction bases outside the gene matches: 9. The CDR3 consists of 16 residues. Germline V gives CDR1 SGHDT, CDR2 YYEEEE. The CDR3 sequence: CASSLAGGATGDTQYF. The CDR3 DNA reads TGTGCCAGCAGCTTGGCCGGGGGGGCGACCGGGGATACGCAGTATTTT. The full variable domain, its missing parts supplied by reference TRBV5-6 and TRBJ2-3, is DAGVTQSPTHLIKTRGQQVTLRCSPKSGHDTVSWYQQALGQGPQFIFQYYEEEERQRGNFPDRFSGHQFPNYSSELNVNALLLGDSALYLCASSLAGGATGDTQYFGPGTRLTVL.

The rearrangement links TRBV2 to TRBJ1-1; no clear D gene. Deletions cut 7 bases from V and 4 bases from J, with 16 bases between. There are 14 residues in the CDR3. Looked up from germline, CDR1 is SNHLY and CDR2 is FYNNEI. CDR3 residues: CASNTNSRGTEAFF. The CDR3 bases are TGTGCCAGCAATACGAACAGCCGGGGCACTGAAGCTTTCTTT. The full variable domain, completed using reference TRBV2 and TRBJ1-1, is EPEVTQTPSHQVTQMGQEVILRCVPISNHLYFYWYRQILGQKVEFLVSFYNNEISEKSEIFDDQFSVERPDGSNFTLKIRSTKLEDSAMYFCASNTNSRGTEAFFGQGTRLTVV.

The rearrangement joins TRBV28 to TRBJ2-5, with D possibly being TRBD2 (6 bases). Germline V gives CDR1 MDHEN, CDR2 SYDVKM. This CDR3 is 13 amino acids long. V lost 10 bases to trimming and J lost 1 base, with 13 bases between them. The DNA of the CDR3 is TGTGCCATTACCATGGAGGGCCAAGAGACCCAGTACTTC. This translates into CAITMEGQETQYF.

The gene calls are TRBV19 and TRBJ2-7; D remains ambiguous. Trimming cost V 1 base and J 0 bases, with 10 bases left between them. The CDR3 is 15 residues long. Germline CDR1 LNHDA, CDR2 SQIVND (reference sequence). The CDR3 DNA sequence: TGTGCCAGTAGTATAGCCCGGTACGCCTCCTACGAGCAGTACTTC. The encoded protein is CASSIARYASYEQYF.

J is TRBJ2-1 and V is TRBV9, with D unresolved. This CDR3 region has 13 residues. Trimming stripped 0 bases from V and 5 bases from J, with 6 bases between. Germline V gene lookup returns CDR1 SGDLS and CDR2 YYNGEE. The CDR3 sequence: CASSVAAHNEQFF. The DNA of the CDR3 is TGTGCCAGCAGCGTAGCGGCGCACAATGAGCAGTTCTTC.

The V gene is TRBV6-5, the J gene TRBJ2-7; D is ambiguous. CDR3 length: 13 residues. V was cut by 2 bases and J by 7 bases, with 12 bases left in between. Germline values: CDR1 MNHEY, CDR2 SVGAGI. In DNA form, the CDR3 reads TGTGCCAGCAGTTACAAAAAGGGCAGAGAGCAGTACTTC. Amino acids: CASSYKKGREQYF.

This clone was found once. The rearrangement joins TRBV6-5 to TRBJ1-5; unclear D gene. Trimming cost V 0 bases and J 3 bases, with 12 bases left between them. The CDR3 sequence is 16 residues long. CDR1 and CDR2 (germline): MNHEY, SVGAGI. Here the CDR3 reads CASSYSFPGSNQPQHF. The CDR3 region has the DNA TGTGCCAGCAGTTACTCGTTTCCGGGATCCAATCAGCCCCAGCATTTT.

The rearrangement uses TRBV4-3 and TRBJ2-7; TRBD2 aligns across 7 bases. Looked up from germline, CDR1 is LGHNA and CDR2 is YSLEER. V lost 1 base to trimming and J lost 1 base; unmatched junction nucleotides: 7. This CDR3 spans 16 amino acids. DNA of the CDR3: TGCGCCAGCAGCCAAGGTGTCGGCGGGGGTTCCTACGAGCAGTACTTC. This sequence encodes CASSQGVGGGSYEQYF.

The CDR3 here is CASSLGLAGDQETQYF. The CDR3 DNA sequence: TGTGCCAGCAGTTTAGGACTAGCGGGGGATCAAGAGACCCAGTACTTC. This chain connects TRBV28 to TRBJ2-5; 13 nucleotides agree with TRBD2. V was pared by 2 bases and J by 2 bases, with 2 bases of the junction left unmatched. The CDR3 consists of 16 residues. Germline CDR1 reads MDHEN; CDR2 reads SYDVKM.

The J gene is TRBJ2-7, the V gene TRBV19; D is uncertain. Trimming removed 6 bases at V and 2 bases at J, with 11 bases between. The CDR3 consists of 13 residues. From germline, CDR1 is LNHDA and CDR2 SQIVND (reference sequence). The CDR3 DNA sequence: TGTGCCAGTAGAGGGATGGGTACCTACGAGCAGTACTTC. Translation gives CASRGMGTYEQYF.